A selection of T cell receptor beta chains follows, all from one sample in a study of beta chain features in type 1 diabetes. Produced via immunoSEQ multiplex PCR; TCRdb's table is partial and in-frame only. The sample contains hundreds of thousands of clones, roughly 15% of which appear only once. Sequencing was performed on naive CD4+ T cells from blood. These receptors came from a man aged 18 to 29 in good health. The CDR3 runs from the conserved cysteine through the conserved F or W.

j_call v_call cdr3_aa
TRBJ2-1 TRBV29-1 CSVGGGTYNEQFF
TRBJ1-2 TRBV7-9 CASSLHFARAAAPNYGYTF
TRBJ2-2 TRBV18 CASSPTGNYAGELFF
TRBJ2-3 TRBV10-3 CAIRERGGSEDTQYF
TRBJ2-5 TRBV11-3 CASSNSGEQETQYF
TRBJ1-1 TRBV6-5 CASTSPGGPTEAFF
TRBJ1-2 TRBV27 CASSLGARDGYTF
TRBJ2-3 TRBV19 CASSRTGTSDTQYF
TRBJ2-7 TRBV27 CASSFNSGGSYEQYF
TRBJ1-4 TRBV13 CASSLGSGSTGATNEKLFF
TRBJ2-1 TRBV6-4 CASSAKTSALNEQFF
TRBJ1-1 TRBV5-1 CASSFSDTNTEAFF
TRBJ1-4 TRBV2 CASSTGQAGGEKLFF
TRBJ2-1 TRBV14 CASSRLGRVDNEQFF
TRBJ2-1 TRBV7-9 CASSLNRYYNEQFF
TRBJ1-3 TRBV7-2 CASSSSAGAKGNTIYF
TRBJ2-3 TRBV25-1 CASSRRTDTQYF
TRBJ2-5 TRBV28 CATQTETQYF
TRBJ2-7 TRBV7-9 CASSLREPATYEQYF
TRBJ2-2 TRBV28 CASNRDRVTGELFF
TRBJ2-7 TRBV7-2 CASSLQQAYEQYF
TRBJ1-1 TRBV7-9 CASSSLDTEAFF
TRBJ1-1 TRBV28 CASSLRQIVIAFF
TRBJ2-3 TRBV7-9 CASSLGTAGGPADTQYF
TRBJ1-2 TRBV6-5 CASSLDGETYGYTF
TRBJ2-1 TRBV6-7 CARRTNEQFF
TRBJ2-3 TRBV6-5 CASSYSRSTDTQYF
TRBJ1-4 TRBV29-1 CSVMGGAGSEKLFF
TRBJ2-1 TRBV7-7 CASSTDRVNNEQFF
TRBJ2-7 TRBV14 CASSQGQFYEQYF
TRBJ2-7 TRBV5-6 CASSLDEYEQYF
TRBJ2-3 TRBV10-3 CAIAAKGPDTQYF
TRBJ1-1 TRBV14 CASRRTGVTEAFF
TRBJ1-3 TRBV5-1 CASSVAGQHSGNTIYF
TRBJ1-6 TRBV4-2 CASSQGNRPNSPLHF
TRBJ2-5 TRBV18 CASSPPDGQETQYF
TRBJ2-3 TRBV7-2 CASSPTRIGSDTQYF
TRBJ1-1 TRBV13 CASSRDRGRRTEAFF
TRBJ2-5 TRBV5-6 CASSLGGGGRARETQYF
TRBJ2-1 TRBV7-9 CASSPHGRDEQFF
TRBJ1-2 TRBV10-3 CAISTTGAGYTF
TRBJ2-5 TRBV28 CASSLYIQGGRETQYF
TRBJ2-3 TRBV15 CATSREGHYRTDTQYF
TRBJ2-1 TRBV5-4 CASSLDRGPNEQFF
TRBJ2-1 TRBV6-1 CASSSTGGPINEQFF
TRBJ2-6 TRBV15 CATSRARTSGANVLTF
TRBJ1-2 TRBV4-3 CASSQETANYGYTF
TRBJ2-7 TRBV29-1 CSAGGTSGSYEQYF
TRBJ1-5 TRBV4-2 CASSRLGTGDSNQPQHF